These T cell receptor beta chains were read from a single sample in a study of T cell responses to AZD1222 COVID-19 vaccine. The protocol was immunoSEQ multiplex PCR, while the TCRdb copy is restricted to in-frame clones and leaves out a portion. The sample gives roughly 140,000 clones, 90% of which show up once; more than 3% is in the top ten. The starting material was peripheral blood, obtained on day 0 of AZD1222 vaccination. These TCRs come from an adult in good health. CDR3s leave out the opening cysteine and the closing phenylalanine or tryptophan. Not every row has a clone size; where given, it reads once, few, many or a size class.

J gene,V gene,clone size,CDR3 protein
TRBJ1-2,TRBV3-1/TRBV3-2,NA,ASSQPGGIWGYT
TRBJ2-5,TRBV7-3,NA,ASSLGRGSAPETQY
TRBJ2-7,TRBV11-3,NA,ASTRTSGSNLYEQY
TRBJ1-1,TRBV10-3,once,AISESGLAEAF
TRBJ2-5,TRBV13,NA,ASSLGLGAGGGGETQY
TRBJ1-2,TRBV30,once,AGTGGNYGYT
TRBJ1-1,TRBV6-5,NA,ASSLDGGMAEAF
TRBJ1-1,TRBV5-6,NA,ASSLILRTKAQNTEAF
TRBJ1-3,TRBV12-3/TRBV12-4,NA,ASSRNTIY
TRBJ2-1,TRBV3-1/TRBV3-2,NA,ASSQDVLPGQPDNEQF
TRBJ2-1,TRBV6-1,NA,ASSEGGAWGNEQF
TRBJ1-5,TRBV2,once,ASSEGVQPQH
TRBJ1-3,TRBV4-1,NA,ASSQDVNTIY
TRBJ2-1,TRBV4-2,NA,ASSPQRGEDEQF
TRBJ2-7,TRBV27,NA,ASSQVGIIYEQY
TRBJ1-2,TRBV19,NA,ASSSGTGMYGYT
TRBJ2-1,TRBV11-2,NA,ASRQSGLSYNEQF
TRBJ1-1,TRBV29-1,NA,SVLTGTEAF
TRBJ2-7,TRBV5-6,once,ASSSGSSYEQY
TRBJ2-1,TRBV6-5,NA,ASSYSRVGGEQF
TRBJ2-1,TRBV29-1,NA,SVEGGTYEQF
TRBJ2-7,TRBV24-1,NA,ATSDSADSYEQY
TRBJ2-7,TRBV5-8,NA,ASSYMTSGRAQGEQY
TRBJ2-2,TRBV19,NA,ASSIVGRGYTGELF
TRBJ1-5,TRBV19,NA,ASSIAGDQPQH
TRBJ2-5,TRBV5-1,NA,ASSGDRGRVETQY
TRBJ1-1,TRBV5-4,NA,ASSLVGTGGGRTEAF
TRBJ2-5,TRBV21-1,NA,ASSPRRGTAQETQY
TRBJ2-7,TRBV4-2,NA,ASSQVGSGASHYEQY
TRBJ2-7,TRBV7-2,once,ASSYTGSSEQY
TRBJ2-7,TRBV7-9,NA,ASSFDRVPYEQY
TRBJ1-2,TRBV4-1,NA,ASSPTATGYGYT
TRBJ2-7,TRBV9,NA,ASSVGQTSRGLPYEQY